Sequencing of this T cell receptor (beta chain) was carried out in a study of T-cell memory formation after mild COVID-19. Study context: Clusters of TCRs were largely donor specific. Study-level results: Memory cells collected pre-infection included some clones that later responded, suggesting cross-reactive memory joined. For contracting clones, CD4+ ones sat mainly in CM and EM, CD8+ in EMRA.

The CDR3 loop spans 13 amino acids. The germline V gene has CDR1 MRHNA and CDR2 SNTAGT. V shed 0 bases and J 10 bases; nucleotides not matched to a gene: 0. One entry per CDR3 protein, called by TCRdb with MiXCR from the 5' RACE reads. This sample has some 330,000 distinct CDR3 sequences, with under 25% found just once. With regard to this clonotype: Its target is not known.

This chain connects TRBV6-4 to TRBJ2-3; 11 positions agree with TRBD2. This receptor was obtained from an adult woman who had mild COVID-19 (a few samples of this study predate the infection). Cell type and time point are not known. The sequencing sample was made of PBMCs or a T cell subset sorted from them (not recorded which). CDR3: CASSDSTSGAQYF. The DNA for the CDR3 is TGTGCCAGCAGTGACTCGACTAGCGGGGCGCAGTATTTT.